The clone carrying this TCR beta chain was counted at least ten times. The data are from a study of Graves' ophthalmopathy and Graves' hyperthyroidism. Per germline, CDR1 DFQATT and CDR2 SNEGSKA (reference sequence). The CDR3 has 12 amino acids. Amplifying from RNA transcripts, the study obtained TCR beta CDR3 regions. The first round was an RT-PCR with HTBI primers, and the second round was a multiplex PCR. One entry per CDR3 protein results from TCRdb running MiXCR on the multiplex PCR reads. The sample shows some 410,000 distinct CDR3 sequences, around 21% of them seen only once. The sequencing sample was made of peripheral blood. The rearrangement uses TRBV20-1 and TRBJ1-5; D unclear. This sequence was found in a woman under 30 with stable Graves' hyperthyroidism. The CDR3 DNA follows: TGCAGCTTACATGGGGGCAATCAGCCCCAGCATTTT. Translation: CSLHGGNQPQHF.